This is a list of T cell receptor beta chains from one sample in a study of cytomegalovirus exposure and HLA in healthy donors. The table came from immunoSEQ multiplex PCR; TCRdb's copy has only in-frame clones and leaves some out. The table shows some 66,000 clones, with over 70% occurring only once. The sample consisted of PBMCs. The receptors derive from a man aged 55 to 69 in good health and CMV-seropositive. Each CDR3 is given with its conserved first and last residue. The D gene is left open where the match is weak. Size is stated for part of the rows, as once, few or many counts, or as a class when the clone is expanded.

CDR3 protein,CDR3 DNA,D gene,J gene,V gene,clone size
CASRTSYSGSDGYTF,TGTGCCAGCCGTACCTCGTACTCAGGTTCCGATGGCTACACCTTC,-,TRBJ1-2,TRBV18,-
CASTPWGTGSNYGYTF,TGTGCCAGCACCCCTTGGGGGACAGGTTCTAACTATGGCTACACCTTC,TRBD1,TRBJ1-2,TRBV2,-
CASSSWEGREKLFF,TGTGCCAGCAGCTCCTGGGAGGGCAGAGAAAAACTGTTTTTT,-,TRBJ1-4,TRBV5-8,-
CASRWGENQPQHF,TGTGCCAGCAGGTGGGGGGAAAATCAGCCCCAGCATTTT,-,TRBJ1-5,TRBV2,-
CASRQRVEAFF,TGTGCCAGCCGACAGCGGGTTGAAGCTTTCTTT,-,TRBJ1-1,TRBV2,once
CASSRLAGGPNNEQFF,TGTGCCAGCAGCCGACTAGCGGGGGGCCCTAACAATGAGCAGTTCTTC,TRBD2,TRBJ2-1,TRBV11-2,-
CASSTGGAPDTQYF,TGTGCCAGCAGTACCGGGGGGGCCCCAGATACGCAGTATTTT,TRBD2,TRBJ2-3,TRBV6-6,-
CASRLTSNEQFF,TGTGCCAGCAGGCTGACTAGCAATGAGCAGTTCTTC,-,TRBJ2-1,TRBV11-2,-
CASSKPGTPNTEAFF,TGTGCCAGCAGTAAGCCCGGGACACCCAACACTGAAGCTTTCTTT,-,TRBJ1-1,TRBV5-4,-
CASSRKDRASSNQPQHF,TGTGCCAGCAGTCGTAAAGACAGGGCTTCGAGCAATCAGCCCCAGCATTTT,TRBD1,TRBJ1-5,TRBV5-6,-
CASSPSGTGGMVQYF,TGTGCCAGCAGCCCATCCGGGACAGGGGGTATGGTGCAGTACTTC,TRBD1,TRBJ2-7,TRBV11-2,-
CASSIAGGPNEQFF,TGTGCCAGTAGTATAGCCGGGGGGCCCAATGAGCAGTTCTTC,-,TRBJ2-1,TRBV19,-
CATSRDEWHAGGLGELFF,TGTGCCACCAGCAGAGATGAATGGCACGCAGGGGGCTTAGGGGAGCTGTTTTTT,TRBD1,TRBJ2-2,TRBV15,-
CASTQDETADSEAFF,TGCGCCAGCACCCAAGACGAGACAGCCGATTCTGAAGCTTTCTTT,-,TRBJ1-1,TRBV23-1,-
CASSHHPRTNTGELFF,TGTGCCAGCAGCCATCACCCGAGGACGAACACCGGGGAGCTGTTTTTT,-,TRBJ2-2,TRBV14,-
CASSQKTSGSYNEQFF,TGCGCCAGCAGCCAGAAAACTAGCGGGAGTTACAATGAGCAGTTCTTC,TRBD2,TRBJ2-1,TRBV4-1,-
CASSLLGSEQYF,TGTGCCAGCAGCTTATTGGGGAGCGAGCAGTACTTC,-,TRBJ2-7,TRBV13,-
CASSPFLSSYNEQFF,TGTGCCAGCAGTCCCTTCCTGAGCTCCTACAATGAGCAGTTCTTC,-,TRBJ2-1,TRBV27,-
CASSATGLAGTDTQYF,TGTGCCAGCAGCGCGACGGGACTAGCGGGCACAGATACGCAGTATTTT,TRBD2,TRBJ2-3,TRBV9,-
CASSLLSRGEQYF,TGTGCCAGCAGTTTATTGTCCCGGGGGGAGCAGTACTTC,-,TRBJ2-7,TRBV27,few
CSSTPLVAGGPTYNEQFF,TGTTCCAGCACCCCATTGGTAGCGGGAGGGCCAACCTACAATGAGCAGTTCTTC,TRBD2,TRBJ2-1,TRBV7-9,-
CASRHSGGLSYEQYF,TGTGCCAGCAGACATAGCGGGGGGCTCTCCTACGAGCAGTACTTC,TRBD2,TRBJ2-7,TRBV6-1,-
CASSLGLAGAPSSYNEQFF,TGTGCCAGCAGCCTCGGACTAGCGGGGGCCCCGAGCTCCTACAATGAGCAGTTCTTC,TRBD2,TRBJ2-1,TRBV5-4,once
CASSRQGAGGELFF,TGTGCCAGCAGTCGACAGGGGGCAGGCGGGGAGCTGTTTTTT,TRBD1,TRBJ2-2,TRBV6-5,-
CAIRADTDTQYF,TGTGCCATCAGGGCAGACACAGATACGCAGTATTTT,-,TRBJ2-3,TRBV10-3,-
CASSPEGTGGYTF,TGCGCCAGCAGTCCTGAGGGGACTGGTGGCTACACCTTC,-,TRBJ1-2,TRBV5-1,-
CASSLDLLAAQETQYF,TGTGCCAGCAGCTTAGATCTACTAGCGGCCCAAGAGACCCAGTACTTC,TRBD2,TRBJ2-5,TRBV11-3,-